Listed below are T cell receptor beta chains from one sample, sequenced in a study of radiotherapy plus CTLA-4 blockade in lung cancer. TCRdb's table, derived via immunoSEQ multiplex PCR, lists solely in-frame clones and lacks some. The table includes approximately 99,000 clones, 80% to 90% detected once. Material: peripheral blood, obtained from a patient treated with radiotherapy plus ipilimumab. These receptors came from a human donor with non-small cell lung cancer that progressed on radiotherapy plus ipilimumab. CDR3s include the opening cysteine and the closing phenylalanine or tryptophan. The D gene is left open where the match is weak. Size tells how often a clone was seen (once, few, many) or the class of an expanded clone, and some rows leave it out.

>TRBV30|NA|TRBJ2-7|NA
CAWSVGLGSYEQYF
TGTGCCTGGAGTGTAGGGCTAGGGAGCTACGAGCAGTACTTC
>TRBV7-6|NA|TRBJ1-1|NA
CASSLGGIGTEAFF
TGTGCCAGCAGCTTAGGTGGCATTGGCACTGAAGCTTTCTTT
>TRBV19|NA|TRBJ1-5|NA
CASSAGGRSNQPQHF
TGTGCCAGTAGTGCTGGAGGGAGAAGCAATCAGCCCCAGCATTTT
>TRBV15|NA|TRBJ2-3|NA
CATGLDTQYF
TGTGCCACCGGGCTGGATACGCAGTATTTT
>TRBV11-1|NA|TRBJ2-1|NA
CASSLGRYNEQFF
TGTGCCAGCAGCTTAGGTCGGTACAATGAGCAGTTCTTC
>TRBV11-3|NA|TRBJ2-2|NA
CASTTQGSLAGELFF
TGTGCCAGCACCACCCAGGGATCTTTAGCGGGGGAGCTGTTTTTT
>TRBV5-1|NA|TRBJ2-3|NA
CASSLGQSTDTQYF
TGCGCCAGCAGCTTGGGACAGAGCACAGATACGCAGTATTTT
>TRBV18|NA|TRBJ2-3|NA
CASSPLAPSTDTQYF
TGTGCCAGCTCACCACTGGCGCCCAGCACAGATACGCAGTATTTT
>TRBV19|TRBD1|TRBJ1-5|NA
CASSIRDRGSQPQHF
TGTGCCAGTAGTATACGGGACAGGGGTAGTCAGCCCCAGCATTTT
>TRBV6-5|NA|TRBJ2-3|once
CASSYTRYTDTQYF
TGTGCCAGCAGTTACACACGTTACACAGATACGCAGTATTTT
>TRBV6-5|TRBD1|TRBJ1-2|NA
CASSTTGGSAYGYTF
TGTGCCAGCAGTACCACAGGGGGCTCAGCCTATGGCTACACCTTC
>TRBV10-3|TRBD1|TRBJ2-7|NA
CAIRGQLNFYEQYF
TGTGCCATCAGGGGACAGCTCAACTTCTACGAGCAGTACTTC
>TRBV2|TRBD1|TRBJ2-7|NA
CASSGQGFESYEQYF
TGTGCCAGCAGCGGACAGGGATTCGAGTCCTACGAGCAGTACTTC
>TRBV29-1|NA|TRBJ1-1|NA
CSVEFGFTEAFF
TGCAGCGTTGAATTTGGTTTCACTGAAGCTTTCTTT
>TRBV7-9|NA|TRBJ2-3|NA
CASSLGDSATDTQYF
TGTGCCAGCAGCTTAGGTGACAGCGCCACAGATACGCAGTATTTT
>TRBV9|NA|TRBJ2-7|NA
CASSVGPAEAGEQYF
TGTGCCAGCAGCGTAGGACCCGCGGAGGCGGGGGAGCAGTACTTC
>TRBV7-2|NA|TRBJ2-3|NA
CASSLARGGADTQYF
TGTGCCAGCAGCTTAGCAAGGGGGGGGGCGGATACGCAGTATTTT
>TRBV2|TRBD1|TRBJ2-3|NA
CASRRTGGRDTQYF
TGTGCCAGCCGAAGGACAGGGGGCAGAGATACGCAGTATTTT
>TRBV19|TRBD2|TRBJ2-1|NA
CASSIPAGVNEQFF
TGTGCCAGTAGTATCCCAGCGGGAGTCAATGAGCAGTTCTTC
>TRBV7-8|TRBD1|TRBJ1-1|NA
CASSLRDRGGTEAFF
TGTGCCAGCAGCTTAAGGGACAGGGGAGGCACTGAAGCTTTCTTT
>TRBV30|TRBD1|TRBJ2-5|NA
CAWKGTGVETQYF
TGTGCCTGGAAGGGCACAGGGGTTGAGACCCAGTACTTC
>TRBV18|TRBD1|TRBJ2-7|few
CASSPGTGYDEQYF
TGTGCCAGCTCACCAGGGACAGGGTACGACGAGCAGTACTTC
>TRBV15|TRBD1|TRBJ1-5|NA
CATSRTGQGLNQPQHF
TGTGCCACCAGCAGGACAGGGCAGGGACTCAATCAGCCCCAGCATTTT
>TRBV6-1|NA|TRBJ2-3|NA
CASSRVSGGTDTQYF
TGTGCCAGCAGTCGGGTTTCAGGGGGCACAGATACGCAGTATTTT
>TRBV6-6|TRBD2|TRBJ2-1|NA
CASSGRLAGNLNEQFF
TGTGCCAGCAGTGGACGACTAGCGGGGAACCTCAATGAGCAGTTCTTC
>TRBV28|TRBD2|TRBJ2-5|NA
CASSLLGTSGKQETQYF
TGTGCCAGCAGTTTATTGGGGACTAGCGGGAAACAAGAGACCCAGTACTTC
>TRBV5-8|TRBD1|TRBJ1-5|NA
CASSVGQSFNQPQHF
TGTGCCAGCAGCGTGGGACAGTCCTTCAATCAGCCCCAGCATTTT
>TRBV9|NA|TRBJ1-4|NA
CASSVGPLGEKLFF
TGTGCCAGCAGCGTAGGTCCTCTCGGGGAAAAACTGTTTTTT
>TRBV5-1|NA|TRBJ1-1|NA
CASSSVGQNTEAFF
TGCGCCAGCTCTTCTGTGGGCCAGAACACTGAAGCTTTCTTT
>TRBV10-3|NA|TRBJ2-7|few
CAISSKGGSRDEQYF
TGTGCCATCAGTTCGAAGGGTGGTTCTAGGGACGAGCAGTACTTC
>TRBV11-2|NA|TRBJ2-7|NA
CASSLGTGGREQYF
TGTGCCAGCAGCTTAGGGACAGGAGGGCGCGAGCAGTACTTC
>TRBV4-1|NA|TRBJ2-4|NA
CASSQGRAEGNIQYF
TGCGCCAGCAGCCAGGGGCGGGCGGAGGGAAACATTCAGTACTTC
>TRBV6-5|TRBD2|TRBJ2-1|few
CASSPGVAGGSEQFF
TGTGCCAGCAGCCCTGGGGTAGCGGGAGGCAGTGAGCAGTTCTTC
>TRBV15|NA|TRBJ1-1|NA
CATGMPETLNTEAFF
TGTGCCACCGGTATGCCCGAGACATTGAACACTGAAGCTTTCTTT
>TRBV9|NA|TRBJ2-1|NA
CASSAGSTYNEQFF
TGTGCCAGCAGCGCCGGGAGTACCTACAATGAGCAGTTCTTC
>TRBV6-1|NA|TRBJ1-2|NA
CASRKDGHTFGYTF
TGTGCCAGCAGGAAGGACGGACACACATTTGGCTACACCTTC
>TRBV7-9|NA|TRBJ2-1|NA
CASSSYREGEQFF
TGTGCCAGCAGCTCCTACAGGGAGGGTGAGCAGTTCTTC
>TRBV27|NA|TRBJ1-2|NA
CASSSKGTVYTF
TGTGCCAGCAGTTCTAAGGGAACGGTCTACACCTTC
>TRBV5-4|NA|TRBJ2-2|many
CASSLSRDTGELFF
TGTGCCAGCAGCTTGTCACGCGACACCGGGGAGCTGTTTTTT
>TRBV9|TRBD2|TRBJ2-1|NA
CASSISGSYNEQFF
TGTGCCAGCAGCATCAGCGGGAGTTACAATGAGCAGTTCTTC
>TRBV18|NA|TRBJ1-5|NA
CASSPGGGNQPQHF
TGTGCCAGCTCACCGGGGGGGGGCAATCAGCCCCAGCATTTT